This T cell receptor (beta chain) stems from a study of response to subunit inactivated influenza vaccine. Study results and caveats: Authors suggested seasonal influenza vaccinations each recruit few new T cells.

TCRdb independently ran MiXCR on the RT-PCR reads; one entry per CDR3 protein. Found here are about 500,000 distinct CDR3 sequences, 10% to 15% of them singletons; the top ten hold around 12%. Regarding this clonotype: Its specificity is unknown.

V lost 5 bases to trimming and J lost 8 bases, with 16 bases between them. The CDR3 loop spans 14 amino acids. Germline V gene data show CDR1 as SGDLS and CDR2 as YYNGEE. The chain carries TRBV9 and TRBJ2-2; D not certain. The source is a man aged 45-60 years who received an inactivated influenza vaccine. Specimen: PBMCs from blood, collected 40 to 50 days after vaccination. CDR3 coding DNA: TGTGCCAGCAGTTTTCACTCTGAAGGAGGGGAGCTGTTTTTT. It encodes CASSFHSEGGELFF.